This TCR beta chain was retrieved from a study of blood T cell repertoires in COVID-19. Study-wide context: PBMCs, B-cell-depleted T cells, or T cells provided the cDNA or gDNA that made up the material.

Profiling relied on immunoSEQ multiplex PCR, and the TCRdb table lists in-frame clones only, not all of them. The sample gives approximately 270,000 clones, more than 75% of which show up once; under 2% is in the top ten. Germline assignment: CDR1 SGHKS and CDR2 YYEKEE (reference sequence). Trimming removed 1 base from V and 7 bases from J, with 15 bases in between. The CDR3 contains 15 residues. This clone was recorded only once. The chain combines TRBV5-5 with TRBJ1-5; D gene unclear. The sample was PBMCs or T cells enriched from blood (not recorded which). The clonotype comes from a man aged 35-49 years who had recovered from COVID-19. CDR3 DNA: TGTGCCAGCAGCTTGAGTACGGCGGAAGAGCAGCCCCAGCATTTT. Its protein product is CASSLSTAEEQPQHF.